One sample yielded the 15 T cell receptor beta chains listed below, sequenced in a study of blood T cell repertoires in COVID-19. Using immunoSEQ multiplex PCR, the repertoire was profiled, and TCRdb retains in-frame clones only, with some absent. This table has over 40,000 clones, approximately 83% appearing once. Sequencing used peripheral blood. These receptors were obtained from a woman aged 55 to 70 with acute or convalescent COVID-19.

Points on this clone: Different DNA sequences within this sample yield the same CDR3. CDR3 loop: CASSKLAGLGTGELFF. DNA for the CDR3: TGTGCCAGCTCTAAACTAGCGGGCCTAGGGACCGGGGAGCTGTTTTTT. This chain joins TRBV28 and TRBJ2-2; 9 nucleotides align to TRBD2. The germline CDR1 and CDR2 sequences are MDHEN and SYDVKM. The CDR3 has 16 residues. Trimming took 8 bases from V and 5 from J; bases not matched to a gene: 12.

The CDR3 bases are TGTGCCAGCAGTTTATTTGGGGGGGCGCGGTGGAAGAATCAGCCCCAGCATTTT. Encoded protein: CASSLFGGARWKNQPQHF. The V call is TRBV28, the J call TRBJ1-5; D might be TRBD1 (6 bases). This CDR3 is 18 amino acids long. The ends were cut back, 1 base at V and 4 bases at J, with 20 bases in the middle. Germline V gene lookup returns CDR1 MDHEN and CDR2 SYDVKM. Full variable domain (remainder filled in from reference TRBV28 and TRBJ1-5): DVKVTQSSRYLVKRTGEKVFLECVQDMDHENMFWYRQDPGLGLRLIYFSYDVKMKEKGDIPEGYSVSREKKERFSLILESASTNQTSMYLCASSLFGGARWKNQPQHFGDGTRLSIL.

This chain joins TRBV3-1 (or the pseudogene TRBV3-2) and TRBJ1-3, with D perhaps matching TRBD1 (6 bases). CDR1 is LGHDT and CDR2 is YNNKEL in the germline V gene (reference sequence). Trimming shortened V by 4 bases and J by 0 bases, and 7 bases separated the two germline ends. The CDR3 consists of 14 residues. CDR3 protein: CASSLGASGNTIYF. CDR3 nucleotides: TGTGCCAGCAGCCTGGGGGCCTCTGGAAACACCATATATTTT.

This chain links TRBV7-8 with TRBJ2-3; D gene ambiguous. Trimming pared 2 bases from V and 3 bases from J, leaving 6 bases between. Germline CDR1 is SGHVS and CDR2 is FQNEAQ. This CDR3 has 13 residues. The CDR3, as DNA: TGTGCCAGCAGCTTAATACAAACAGATACGCAGTATTTT. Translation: CASSLIQTDTQYF.

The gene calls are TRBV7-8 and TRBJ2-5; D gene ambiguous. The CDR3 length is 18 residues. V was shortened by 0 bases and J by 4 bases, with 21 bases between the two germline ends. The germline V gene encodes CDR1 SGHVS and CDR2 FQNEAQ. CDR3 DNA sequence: TGTGCCAGCAGCTTAGCGATTAACGTAACCTTCCGGTTAGAGACCCAGTACTTC. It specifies CASSLAINVTFRLETQYF.

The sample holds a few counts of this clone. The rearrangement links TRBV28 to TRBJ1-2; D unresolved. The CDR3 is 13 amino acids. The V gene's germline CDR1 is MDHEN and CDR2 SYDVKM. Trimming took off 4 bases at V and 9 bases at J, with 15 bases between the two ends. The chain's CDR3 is CASSSDMDIRYTF. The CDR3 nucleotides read TGTGCCAGCAGTTCAGACATGGATATACGCTACACCTTC.

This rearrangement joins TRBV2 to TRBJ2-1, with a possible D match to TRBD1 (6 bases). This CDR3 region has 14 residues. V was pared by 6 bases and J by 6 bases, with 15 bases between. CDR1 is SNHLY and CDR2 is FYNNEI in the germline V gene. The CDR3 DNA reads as TGTGCCAGCAGAACAGGGATTTTCGGCAATGAGCAGTTCTTC. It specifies CASRTGIFGNEQFF.

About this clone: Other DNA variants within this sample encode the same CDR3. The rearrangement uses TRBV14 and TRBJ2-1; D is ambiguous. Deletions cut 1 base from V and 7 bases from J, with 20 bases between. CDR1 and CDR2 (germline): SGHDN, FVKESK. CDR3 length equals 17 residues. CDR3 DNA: TGTGCCAGCAGCCAAGCTTCCGAAGTCGGATGGGCGAATGAGCAGTTCTTC. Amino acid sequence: CASSQASEVGWANEQFF.

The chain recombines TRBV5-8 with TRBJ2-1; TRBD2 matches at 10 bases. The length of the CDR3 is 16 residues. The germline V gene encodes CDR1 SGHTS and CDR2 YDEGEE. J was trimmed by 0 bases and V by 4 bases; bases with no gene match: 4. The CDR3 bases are TGTGCCAGCAGCCTCTTAGCGGGAGGCTCCTACAATGAGCAGTTCTTC. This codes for CASSLLAGGSYNEQFF.

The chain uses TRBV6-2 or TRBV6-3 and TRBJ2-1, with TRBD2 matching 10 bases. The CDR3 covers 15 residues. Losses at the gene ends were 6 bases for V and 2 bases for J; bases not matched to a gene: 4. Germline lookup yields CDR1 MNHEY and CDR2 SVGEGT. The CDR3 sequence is CASSLTSGTYNEQFF. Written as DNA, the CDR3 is TGTGCCAGCAGCCTCACTAGCGGGACCTACAATGAGCAGTTCTTC.

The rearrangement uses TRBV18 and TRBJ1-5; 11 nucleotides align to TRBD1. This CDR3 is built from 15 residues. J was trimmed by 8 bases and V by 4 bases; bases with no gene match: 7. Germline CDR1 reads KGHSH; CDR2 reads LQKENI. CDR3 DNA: TGTGCCAGCTCACAGGGACAGGGGGACTGGGAGCCCCAGCATTTT. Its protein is CASSQGQGDWEPQHF. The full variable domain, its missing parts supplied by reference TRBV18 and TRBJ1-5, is NAGVMQNPRHLVRRRGQEARLRCSPMKGHSHVYWYRQLPEEGLKFMVYLQKENIIDESGMPKERFSAEFPKEGPSILRIQQVVRGDSAAYFCASSQGQGDWEPQHFGDGTRLSIL.

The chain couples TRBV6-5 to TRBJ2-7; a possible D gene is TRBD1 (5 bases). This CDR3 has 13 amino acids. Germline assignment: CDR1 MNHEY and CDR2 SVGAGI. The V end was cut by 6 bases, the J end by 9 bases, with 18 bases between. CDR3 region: CASSQDTILVQYF. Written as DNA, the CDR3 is TGTGCCAGCAGCCAGGACACCATCCTCGTGCAGTACTTC.

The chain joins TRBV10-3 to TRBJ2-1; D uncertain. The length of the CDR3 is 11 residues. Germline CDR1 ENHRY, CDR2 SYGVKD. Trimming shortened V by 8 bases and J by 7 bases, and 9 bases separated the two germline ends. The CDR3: CAISLRNEQFF. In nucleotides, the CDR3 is TGTGCCATCTCTTTGCGGAATGAGCAGTTCTTC.

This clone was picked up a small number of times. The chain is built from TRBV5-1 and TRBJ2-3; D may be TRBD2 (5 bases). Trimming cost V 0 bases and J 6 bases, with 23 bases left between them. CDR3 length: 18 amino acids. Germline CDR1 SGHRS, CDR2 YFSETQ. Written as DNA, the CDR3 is TGCGCCAGCAGCTTGGCCTGGTCGGGGTCGGTTGGGCGGGATACGCAGTATTTT. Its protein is CASSLAWSGSVGRDTQYF.

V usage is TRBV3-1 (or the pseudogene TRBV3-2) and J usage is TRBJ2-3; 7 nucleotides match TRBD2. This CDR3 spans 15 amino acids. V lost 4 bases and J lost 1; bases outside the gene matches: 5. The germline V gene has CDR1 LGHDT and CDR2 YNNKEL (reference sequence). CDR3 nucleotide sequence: TGTGCCAGCAGCCCCAGGGAGGGTGGCACAGATACGCAGTATTTT. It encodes CASSPREGGTDTQYF.